This record looks at one T cell receptor (beta chain) sequence and its context. Antigen specificity is unknown. The protocol was immunoSEQ multiplex PCR, while the TCRdb copy is restricted to in-frame clones and leaves out a portion. The table has about 330,000 clones, under 90% seen once; the top ten hold 5% to 6.5%. The sample belongs to a study of Ad26.COV2.S vaccination and SARS-CoV-2 variants. Study-level background: Vaccine-arm donor from the placebo-controlled COV1001 Ad26.COV2.S trial. General study results and limits: There was a possibility that the TCR breadth and depth analyses underestimated total T cell responses.

Described treatment: roughly 19 received Ad26.COV2.S at low or high dose, single or two shots; roughly five received placebo; per-sample allocation not given. Day 63 following the first vaccine or placebo injection was when the samples were taken. Between the trimmed V and J ends, which lost 11 bases and 8 bases, there was a span of 21 bases. The CDR3 contains 13 residues. Germline-derived CDR1 and CDR2 are SEHNR and FQNEAQ (reference sequence). The starting material was peripheral blood, obtained in a trial of Ad26.COV2.S vaccine versus placebo. The receptor was derived from a person aged 18-65 years who received the Ad26.COV2.S COVID-19 vaccine or a placebo. The chain employs TRBV7-9 and TRBJ1-2; D is undetermined. The CDR3 DNA is TGTGCCCCCTCGGTAAAAAGTCCGAAAGGCTACACCTTC. Its protein product is CAPSVKSPKGYTF.